The clone carrying this TCR beta chain has at least ten counts. What it recognizes is unknown. The data derive from a study of T cell repertoires in cytomegalovirus infection. Study overall: It was the public TCR beta signatures that indicated both CMV infection and matching HLA type. Study outcomes and limitations: Adding up the frequency of public TCR beta families identified people who carried CMV plus the relevant HLA.

In TCRdb, the reads were re-called with MiXCR into one record per CDR3 protein. The repertoire has roughly 500,000 distinct CDR3 sequences, about 10% of them found once; the top ten carry about 10%. The CDR3 runs to 16 residues. The germline gives CDR1 SGHTA, CDR2 FQGNSA. V gave up 1 base and J gave up 2 bases, with 11 bases separating them. J is TRBJ1-4 and V is TRBV7-2; D is possibly TRBD1 (6 bases). This receptor was identified in a human donor in good health (CMV status not recorded). Some clones in this sample may be carry-over from other donors' samples. The sample consisted of PBMCs. The CDR3 loop is CASSLGQGTTNEKLFF. DNA of the CDR3: TGTGCCAGCAGCTTAGGTCAGGGGACGACTAATGAAAAACTGTTTTTT.